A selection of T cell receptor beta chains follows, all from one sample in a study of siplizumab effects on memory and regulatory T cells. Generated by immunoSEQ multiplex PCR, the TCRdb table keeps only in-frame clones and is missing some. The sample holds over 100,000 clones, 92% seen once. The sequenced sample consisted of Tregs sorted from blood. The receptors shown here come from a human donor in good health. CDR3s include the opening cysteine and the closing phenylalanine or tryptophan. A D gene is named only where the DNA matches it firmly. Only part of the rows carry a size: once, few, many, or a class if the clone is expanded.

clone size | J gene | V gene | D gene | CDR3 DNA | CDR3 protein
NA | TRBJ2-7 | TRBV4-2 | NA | TGTGCCAGCAGCCAAGGGTCCCAGTCCTACGAGCAGTACTTC | CASSQGSQSYEQYF
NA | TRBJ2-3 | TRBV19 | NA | TGTGCCAGTAGTATGGGGGAGTTCAGCACAGATACGCAGTATTTT | CASSMGEFSTDTQYF
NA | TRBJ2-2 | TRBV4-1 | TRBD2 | TGCGCCAGCAGCCAAGAGGGTCTAGCGGGGGGGTCCACCGGGGAGCTGTTTTTT | CASSQEGLAGGSTGELFF
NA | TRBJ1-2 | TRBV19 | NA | TGTGCCAGTAGTATAGGGAGGGCTAACTATGGCTACACCTTC | CASSIGRANYGYTF
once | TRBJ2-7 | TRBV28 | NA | TGTGCCAGCAGTCCTCAACCCCTCGACCGACGGGTCGAGCAGTACTTC | CASSPQPLDRRVEQYF
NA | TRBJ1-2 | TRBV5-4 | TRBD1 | TGTGCCAGCAGAGCCAGGGGGATGGATGGCTACACCTTC | CASRARGMDGYTF
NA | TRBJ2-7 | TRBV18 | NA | TGTGCCAGCTCACCGCCCGCGGGTGGGGACTACGAGCAGTACTTC | CASSPPAGGDYEQYF
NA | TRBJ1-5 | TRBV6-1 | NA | TGTGCCAGCAGTGAAATGATAATCAGCCCCCAGCATTTT | CASSEMIISPQHF
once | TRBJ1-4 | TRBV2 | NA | TGTGCCAGCAACATGCTGGGCCGAGCAACTAATGAAAAACTGTTTTTT | CASNMLGRATNEKLFF
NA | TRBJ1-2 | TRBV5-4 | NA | TGTGCCAGCAGGCCCCGGGGGAGTAACTATGGCTACACCTTC | CASRPRGSNYGYTF
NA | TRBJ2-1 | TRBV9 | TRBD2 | TGTGCCAGTAGCGGGGGCTCCTACAATGAGCAGTTCTTC | CASSGGSYNEQFF
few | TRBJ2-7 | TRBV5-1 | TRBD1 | TGCGCCAGCAGCTCCGGGACAGGGGGCTTCGAGCAGTACTTC | CASSSGTGGFEQYF
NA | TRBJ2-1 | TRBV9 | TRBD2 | TGTGCCAGCAGCGTCGGGGGTAGCGGGGCCTCGTACAATGAGCAGTTCTTC | CASSVGGSGASYNEQFF
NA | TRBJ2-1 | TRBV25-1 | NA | TGTGCCAGCAGTTCGACAGGACCTAAGGGCTACAATGAGCAGTTCTTC | CASSSTGPKGYNEQFF
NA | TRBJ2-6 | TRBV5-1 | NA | TGCGCCAGCAGTCCCTCGGGACAACTCCTATCTGGGGCCAACGTCCTGACTTTC | CASSPSGQLLSGANVLTF
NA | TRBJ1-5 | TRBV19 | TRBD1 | TGTGCCAGTAGCCGACAGGGGTATAGCAATCAGCCCCAGCATTTT | CASSRQGYSNQPQHF
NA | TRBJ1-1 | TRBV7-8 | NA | TGTGCCAGCAGCGTGGTGGACCGCACTGAAGCTTTCTTT | CASSVVDRTEAFF
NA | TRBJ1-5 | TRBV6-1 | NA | TGTGCCAGCAGTGAAGGCGACAGTGGCAATCAGCCCCAGCATTTT | CASSEGDSGNQPQHF
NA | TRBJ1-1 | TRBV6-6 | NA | TGTGCCAGCAGTTACTCCCTCTGGGCTGAAGCTTTCTTT | CASSYSLWAEAFF
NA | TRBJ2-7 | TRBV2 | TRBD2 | TGTGCCAGCGAGCTAGCGGGGAGGTTGGGAGAGCAGTACTTC | CASELAGRLGEQYF
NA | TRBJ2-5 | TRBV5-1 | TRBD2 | TGCGCCAGCAGCTTGGGACTAGCGGGTCAAGAGACCCAGTACTTC | CASSLGLAGQETQYF
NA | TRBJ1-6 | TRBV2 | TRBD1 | TGTGCCAGCAGTTTTGACAGGGGGCTATCACCCCTCCACTTT | CASSFDRGLSPLHF
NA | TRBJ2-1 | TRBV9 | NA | TGTGCCAGCAGCGCCGGGACGACTCAGTTCTTC | CASSAGTTQFF
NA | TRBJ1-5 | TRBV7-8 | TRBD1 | TGTGCCAGCACTCCTCTGGCGGCAGGGGGTTATAGCAATCAGCCCCAGCATTTT | CASTPLAAGGYSNQPQHF
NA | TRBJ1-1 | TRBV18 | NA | TGTGCCAGCTCACCGGGGGTGAACACTGAAGCTTTCTTT | CASSPGVNTEAFF
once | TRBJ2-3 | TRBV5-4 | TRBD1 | TGTGCCAGCAGCCCCGGGACAGGGGGGCAAGGGGCTACGCAGTATTTT | CASSPGTGGQGATQYF
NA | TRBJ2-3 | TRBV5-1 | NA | TGCGCCAGCAGCTTGGACTCGGGGACAGATACGCAGTATTTT | CASSLDSGTDTQYF
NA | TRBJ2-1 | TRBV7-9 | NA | TGTGCCAGCAGCTTAGCCAGGCTTAGTGAGCAGTTCTTC | CASSLARLSEQFF
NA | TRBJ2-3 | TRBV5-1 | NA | TGCGCCAGCAGCTACCGGGACCACTCGGTTGGGGATACGCAGTATTTT | CASSYRDHSVGDTQYF
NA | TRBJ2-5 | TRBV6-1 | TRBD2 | TGTGCCAGCAGTGAACCGCGACTAGCTGCAGGGGAGACCCAGTACTTC | CASSEPRLAAGETQYF
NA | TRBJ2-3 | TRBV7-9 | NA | TGTGCCAGCAGCTTCGGTCTCAGCACAGATACGCAGTATTTT | CASSFGLSTDTQYF
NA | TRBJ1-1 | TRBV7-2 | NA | TGTGCCAGCAGTCTCCCGGACCGAGCTTTCTTT | CASSLPDRAFF
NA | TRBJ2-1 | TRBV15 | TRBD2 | TGTGCCACCAGCAGACTACAACTAGCGGGAGTTTTGAATGAGCAGTTCTTC | CATSRLQLAGVLNEQFF
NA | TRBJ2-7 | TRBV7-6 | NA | TGTGCCAGCAGCTTAGTTGCCGAGCAGTACTTC | CASSLVAEQYF
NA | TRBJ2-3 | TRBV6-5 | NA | TGTGCCAGCAGCGATACGGGCAGCGACCCAGATACGCAGTATTTT | CASSDTGSDPDTQYF
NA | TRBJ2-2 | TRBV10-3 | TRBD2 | TGTGCCATCAGTGAGCAACTAGCGGCGAACACCGGGGAGCTGTTTTTT | CAISEQLAANTGELFF
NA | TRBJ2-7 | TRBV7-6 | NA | TGTGCCAGCAGACCCGACAGGAATCCCTACGAGCAGTACTTC | CASRPDRNPYEQYF
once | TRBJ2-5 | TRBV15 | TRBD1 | TGTGCCACCAGCCAAAACAGGGGTCGGGAGACCCAGTACTTC | CATSQNRGRETQYF
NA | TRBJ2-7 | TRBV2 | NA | TGTGCCAACAGCAATACCTACGAGCAGTACTTC | CANSNTYEQYF
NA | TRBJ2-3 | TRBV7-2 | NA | TGTGCCAGCAGCTTATTGTCCAGCGCAGATACGCAGTATTTT | CASSLLSSADTQYF
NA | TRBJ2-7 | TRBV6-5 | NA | TGTGCCAGCAGTTACTCCCTTACCCAGGGCTACGAGCAGTACTTC | CASSYSLTQGYEQYF
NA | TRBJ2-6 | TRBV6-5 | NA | TGTGCCAGCAGTTACTATGGGGCGGGGGCCAACGTCCTGACTTTC | CASSYYGAGANVLTF
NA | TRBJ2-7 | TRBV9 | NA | TGTGCCAGCAGCAACTCTCACAGAAGTCTGTACTTC | CASSNSHRSLYF
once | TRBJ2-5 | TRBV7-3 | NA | TGTGCCAGCAGCTTAGGGTTGGGGCCTCAAGAGACCCAGTACTTC | CASSLGLGPQETQYF
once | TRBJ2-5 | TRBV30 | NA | TGTGCCTGGGATGCGGGTTCGGAGACCCAGTACTTC | CAWDAGSETQYF
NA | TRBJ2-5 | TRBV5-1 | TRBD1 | TGCGCCAGCAGCTTGGAGGACAGGGGAAAGACCCAGTACTTC | CASSLEDRGKTQYF
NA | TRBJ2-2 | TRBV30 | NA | TGTGCCTGCTCGTGGTACACCGGGGAGCTGTTTTTT | CACSWYTGELFF
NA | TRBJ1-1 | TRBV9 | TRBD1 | TGTGCCAGCAGCGTAGCGCCCGACAGGGCCATGAACACTGAAGCTTTCTTT | CASSVAPDRAMNTEAFF
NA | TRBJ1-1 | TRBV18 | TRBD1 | TGTGCCAGCTCACCGGGGACAGGGGGCACTGAAGCTTTCTTT | CASSPGTGGTEAFF
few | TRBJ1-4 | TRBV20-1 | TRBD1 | TGCAGTGCTAGTATTGGACAGGGCCTGTTTTTT | CSASIGQGLFF
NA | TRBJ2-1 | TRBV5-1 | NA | TGCGCCAGCAGCTTGGTCGCAGCCTACAATGAGCAGTTCTTC | CASSLVAAYNEQFF
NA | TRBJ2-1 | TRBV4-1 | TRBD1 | TGCGCCAGCAGCCAAGACAGGGGGAAGCAGTTCTTC | CASSQDRGKQFF
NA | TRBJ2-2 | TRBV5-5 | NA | TGTGCCAGCAGCCCGTCAGGGATCGGGGAGCTGTTTTTT | CASSPSGIGELFF
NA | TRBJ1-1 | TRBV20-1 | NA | TGCAGTGCTAGCTTGGCCACTGAAGCTTTCTTT | CSASLATEAFF
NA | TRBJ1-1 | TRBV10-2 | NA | TGCGCCAGCAGTGGGCCCTCCCTGAAGGCTTTCTTT | CASSGPSLKAFF